The clone carrying this TCR beta chain was counted a few times. This entry is derived from a study of post-analysis software for immune sequencing data. Germline V CDR1 and CDR2: SGHVS, FNYEAQ. The CDR3 consists of 12 residues. Incorporated into the TCR beta cDNA libraries were unique molecular identifiers, which served to reduce PCR and sequencing biases. T cells numbering about 0.85 to 10 million yielded cDNA molecules that totaled roughly 500,000. TCRdb reprocessed the PCR reads via MiXCR and lists one record per CDR3 protein. The sample lists roughly 150,000 distinct CDR3 sequences, roughly 40% occurring once.

The origin of this receptor is a girl aged 10 to 17 with multiple sclerosis. The rearrangement joins TRBV7-6 to TRBJ2-5, with D uncertain. Near its end, the DNA agrees better with TRBJ2-7, so the J call may be wrong. The specimen comprised blood, sampled after autologous hematopoietic stem cell transplantation. CDR3 bases: TGTGCCAGCAGCTTAAAGGGCGGCGAGCAGTACTTC. It is translated as CASSLKGGEQYF.